These 22 T cell receptor beta chains were sequenced from one sample in a study of T cells in Graves' hyperthyroidism and ophthalmopathy. From RNA transcripts, TCR beta CDR3 regions were amplified. RT-PCR in the first round (using the HTBI primer set) targeted the TCR CDR3. One entry per CDR3 protein, called by TCRdb with MiXCR from the multiplex PCR reads. The sample has a few hundred thousand distinct CDR3 sequences; around 46% are singletons. Sequenced: peripheral blood or thyroid tissue (not recorded which). The receptors derive from a woman aged 18-30 years with Graves' hyperthyroidism.

This chain links TRBV19 with TRBJ2-7; 8 nucleotides line up with TRBD1. Germline CDR1 reads LNHDA; CDR2 reads SQIVND (reference sequence). V lost 8 bases and J lost 5; bases outside the gene matches: 2. This CDR3 region has 11 residues. CDR3 sequence: CASRQGHEQYF. CDR3 nucleotide sequence: TGTGCCAGTCGACAGGGGCACGAGCAGTACTTC.

This clonotype was found many times. V usage is TRBV25-1 and J usage is TRBJ1-4, with TRBD1 as a possible D gene (5 bases). V was clipped by 5 bases and J by 8 bases, with 12 bases between them. Germline assignment: CDR1 MGHDK and CDR2 SYGVNS. This CDR3 is 13 amino acids long. CDR3 DNA sequence: TGTGCCAGCAGTATAATTGCAGGGGAAAAACTGTTTTTT. This gives the protein CASSIIAGEKLFF.

CDR3 in DNA: TGTGCCAGCAGCCCTAGGGGCCTGGGGACTGAAGCTTTCTTT. This sequence encodes CASSPRGLGTEAFF. V usage is TRBV7-9 and J usage is TRBJ1-1, with a possible D match to TRBD1 (5 bases). The CDR3 consists of 14 residues. Trimming stripped 5 bases from V and 5 bases from J, with 15 bases between. CDR1 and CDR2 (germline): SEHNR, FQNEAQ (reference sequence).

The CDR3 coding sequence is TGTGCCAGCAGCCAATTCCGGGGATTCGGAAAACTGTTTTTT. Its translation: CASSQFRGFGKLFF. This chain joins TRBV7-9 and TRBJ1-4, with unresolved D. Germline values: CDR1 SEHNR, CDR2 FQNEAQ (reference sequence). V was clipped by 5 bases and J by 10 bases, with 17 bases between them. The CDR3 extends over 14 amino acids.

This clonotype was seen at least ten times. The chain recombines TRBV29-1 with TRBJ1-3; the D gene is possibly TRBD1 (6 bases). Trimming removed 4 bases from V and 4 bases from J, with 14 bases in between. Per germline, CDR1 SQVTM and CDR2 ANQGSEA. The CDR3 runs 14 residues. The CDR3 is CSVARGGPGNTIYF. CDR3 in DNA: TGCAGCGTTGCACGTGGGGGGCCAGGAAACACCATATATTTT.

The chain joins TRBV14 to TRBJ1-2, with 10 bases identical to TRBD1. Germline assignment: CDR1 SGHDN and CDR2 FVKESK. This CDR3 has 15 residues. V lost 1 base to trimming and J lost 8 bases; unmatched junction nucleotides: 7. DNA for the CDR3: TGTGCCAGCAGCCAAGCATGGACAGGGGGTCGCGGCTACACCTTC. This codes for CASSQAWTGGRGYTF.

This clonotype came up a few times. J is TRBJ2-5 and V is TRBV6-1; D perhaps matches TRBD2 (5 bases). Trimming cost V 6 bases and J 3 bases, with 8 bases left between them. The CDR3 covers 12 residues. Germline V CDR1 and CDR2: MNHNS, SASEGT. CDR3 bases: TGTGCCAGCAGAGACTACGAAGAGACCCAGTACTTC. Translating it yields CASRDYEETQYF.

This clonotype came up a few times. This chain joins TRBV15 and TRBJ2-7, with a weak D call TRBD1 (6 bases). This CDR3 comprises 14 residues. V shed 0 bases and J shed 0 bases, with 6 bases lying between them. The V gene's germline CDR1 is LNHNV and CDR2 YYDKDF (reference sequence). The CDR3 here is CATSREGGSYEQYF. The DNA for the CDR3 is TGTGCCACCAGCAGAGAAGGGGGCTCCTACGAGCAGTACTTC.

The V and J genes are TRBV20-1 and TRBJ1-4, with TRBD1 matching over 11 bases. Germline-derived CDR1 and CDR2 are DFQATT and SNEGSKA (reference sequence). CDR3 length: 14 residues. V was clipped by 6 bases and J by 8 bases; unmatched bases: 8. In DNA form, the CDR3 reads TGCAGTGCAAAGAGGACAGGGGGCGGGGAAAAACTGTTTTTT. The encoded protein is CSAKRTGGGEKLFF.

Concerning this clonotype itself: The junction departs from the called germline gene at one end, perhaps through a read error. The chain joins TRBV5-4 to TRBJ1-4; 10 bases agree with TRBD1. The CDR3 consists of 14 residues. From germline, CDR1 is SGHNT and CDR2 YYREEE (reference sequence). This CDR3 is CASSPGTGDEKLLF. DNA of the CDR3: TGTGCCAGCAGCCCCGGGACAGGGGATGAAAAACTGCTTTTT.

Remarks on this clonotype: This may be a read error: a much more frequent sequence differs by one nucleotide. The chain's CDR3 is CASRPNRVYNYGYTF. In DNA form, the CDR3 reads TGTGCCAGCAGGCCGAACAGGGTCTACAACTATGGCTACACCTTC. This sequence joins TRBV2 and TRBJ1-2; perhaps TRBD1 as D (6 bases). Trimming left V 6 bases short and J 2 bases short, with 16 bases between. CDR3 size: 15 residues. Germline V gene sequence: CDR1 SNHLY, CDR2 FYNNEI.

This clonotype was seen ten or more times. The V gene is TRBV29-1, the J gene TRBJ2-7; D may match TRBD1 or TRBD2 (5 bases each). The germline V gene has CDR1 SQVTM and CDR2 ANQGSEA. CDR3 size: 12 residues. Deletions cut 5 bases from V and 6 bases from J, with 14 bases between. The DNA for the CDR3 is TGCAGCGTTTGGACTGGGGCCTCCGAGCAGTACTTC. Its translation is CSVWTGASEQYF.

V usage is TRBV20-1 and J usage is TRBJ1-4; D is undetermined. In germline, CDR1 is DFQATT, CDR2 SNEGSKA (reference sequence). The CDR3 runs 14 residues. Trimming left V 6 bases short and J 2 bases short, with 13 bases between. CDR3 DNA sequence: TGCAGTGCACTCGGGAGGCAGACTAATGAAAAACTGTTTTTT. As protein: CSALGRQTNEKLFF.

The chain joins TRBV2 to TRBJ1-3, with D maybe TRBD1 (5 bases). The V end was cut by 5 bases, the J end by 0 bases, with 11 bases between. The CDR3 covers 15 residues. CDR1 is SNHLY, CDR2 FYNNEI, per germline. DNA for the CDR3: TGTGCCAGCAGTTCGGACAAGCTCTCTGGAAACACCATATATTTT. Translating it yields CASSSDKLSGNTIYF.

The chain has TRBV24-1 and TRBJ1-5; D is unresolved. Germline V gene data show CDR1 as KGHDR and CDR2 as SFDVKD. This CDR3 has 13 amino acids. V shed 3 bases and J shed 8 bases, with 10 bases lying between them. The DNA for the CDR3 is TGTGCCACCAGTGATCGAGGAGGGAAGCCCCAGCATTTT. As protein: CATSDRGGKPQHF.

This clonotype showed up just a few times. This rearrangement joins TRBV7-2 to TRBJ2-2, with TRBD2 matching 11 bases. The CDR3 extends over 17 amino acids. The germline V gene has CDR1 SGHTA and CDR2 FQGNSA. V was pared by 2 bases and J by 8 bases, with 10 bases of the junction left unmatched. CDR3: CASSLSGSSGRSGELFF. The DNA of the CDR3 is TGTGCCAGCAGCTTATCGGGTTCTAGCGGGAGGTCGGGGGAGCTGTTTTTT.

This clonotype was observed once. This rearrangement joins TRBV7-6 to TRBJ2-7, with a possible D match to TRBD1 (5 bases). The CDR3 sequence is 14 residues long. The V end was cut by 4 bases, the J end by 1 base, with 11 bases between. Germline loops: CDR1 SGHVS, CDR2 FNYEAQ. Here the CDR3 reads CASSSNKGSYEQYF. The CDR3 DNA follows: TGTGCCAGCAGCTCGAACAAGGGGTCCTACGAGCAGTACTTC.

Remarks on this clonotype: One end of the junction is discordant with germline, which a read error may explain. The chain joins TRBV15 to TRBJ1-3, with 7 bases fitting TRBD1. The CDR3 runs 15 residues. The germline V gene encodes CDR1 LNHNV and CDR2 YYDKDF (reference sequence). The CDR3 loop reads CAASRDRASGNTIYF. CDR3 nucleotide sequence: TGTGCCGCCAGCAGAGACAGGGCCTCTGGAAACACCATATATTTT.

This clonotype was seen only once. The chain joins TRBV2 to TRBJ2-7; 11 positions match TRBD2. The J call is in doubt because the DNA end fits TRBJ2-1 better. This CDR3 has 16 amino acids. Germline loops: CDR1 SNHLY, CDR2 FYNNEI. CDR3 loop: CASSEAISGRVDEQFF. CDR3 DNA sequence: TGTGCCAGCAGTGAAGCGATTAGCGGGAGGGTAGACGAGCAGTTCTTC.

The gene calls are TRBV2 and TRBJ2-5; D could derive from TRBD1 or TRBD2 (5 bases each). CDR3 length: 15 residues. CDR1 and CDR2 from the germline V gene are SNHLY and FYNNEI. V lost 1 base and J 3 bases, leaving 12 bases between the germline ends. The DNA for the CDR3 is TGTGCCAGCAGTGAAGGGCGTCAGGGAGAAGAGACCCAGTACTTC. This gives the protein CASSEGRQGEETQYF.

This clonotype was detected many times. This sequence joins TRBV24-1 and TRBJ2-7, with a weak D call TRBD1 (6 bases). Trimming took 3 bases from V and 3 from J, leaving 14 bases between them. Germline V gene data show CDR1 as KGHDR and CDR2 as SFDVKD. The CDR3 consists of 15 residues. CDR3 residues: CATSDGQMGDYEQYF. The DNA for the CDR3 is TGTGCCACCAGTGATGGACAGATGGGCGACTACGAGCAGTACTTC.

The V and J genes are TRBV29-1 and TRBJ1-2; possible D gene TRBD1, 5 bases. V shed 7 bases and J shed 4 bases, with 7 bases lying between them. The germline V gene encodes CDR1 SQVTM and CDR2 ANQGSEA. This CDR3 is 10 amino acids long. The CDR3 nucleotides read TGCAGCGCAGGGAGCTATGGCTACACCTTC. Translated, it gives CSAGSYGYTF.